What follows are 30 T cell receptor beta chains derived from one specimen sequenced in a study of shared clonotypes between healthy human individuals. Cells designated naive CD8 were CD45RO-negative and were positively selected for CCR7, with terminally differentiated effector memory CD45RA+ cells excluded. The assay was immunoSEQ multiplex PCR, and TCRdb's table has in-frame clones only and misses some. The sample consists of approximately 720,000 clones, about 91% of them appearing once. The sample comprised naive CD8+ T cells sorted from blood. The receptors shown here come from a man younger than 45 in good health.

Points on this clone: Within the sample, other DNA sequences also encode this same CDR3. This sequence joins TRBV27 and TRBJ1-1, with TRBD1 as a possible D gene (5 bases). Trimming removed 3 bases from V and 0 bases from J, with 8 bases in between. The CDR3 extends over 14 amino acids. Germline assignment: CDR1 MNHEY and CDR2 SMNVEV (reference sequence). In DNA, the CDR3 is TGTGCCAGCAGTTTCCGAGGGGTGAACACTGAAGCTTTCTTT. Encoded protein: CASSFRGVNTEAFF.

V gene TRBV7-2 combines with J gene TRBJ2-3; TRBD2 agrees at 11 bases. The CDR3 loop spans 15 amino acids. The germline V gene has CDR1 SGHTA and CDR2 FQGNSA. The J segment lost 5 bases and the V segment lost 5 bases, leaving 6 bases of the junction unmatched. The CDR3 nucleotides read TGTGCCAGCAGCATACTAGCGGGAGTAATAGATACGCAGTATTTT. Protein product: CASSILAGVIDTQYF.

As to this clone: The sample holds other DNA sequences that translate to the same CDR3. CDR3 nucleotides: TGTGCCAGCAGTTTGGGGGGAGGCTACGAGCAGTACTTC. This codes for CASSLGGGYEQYF. The rearrangement joins TRBV28 to TRBJ2-7, with a possible D match to TRBD2 (6 bases). The CDR3 is made up of 13 amino acids. Per the germline V gene, CDR1 is MDHEN and CDR2 is SYDVKM. V lost 3 bases and J lost 3, with 9 bases in between.

The chain couples TRBV7-6 to TRBJ2-1; D not certain. Germline V lookup: CDR1 SGHVS, CDR2 FNYEAQ. V was cut by 1 base and J by 0 bases, with 10 bases left in between. The CDR3 is 16 residues long. DNA of the CDR3: TGTGCCAGCAGCTTAGAAGGTTTGGTCTCCTACAATGAGCAGTTCTTC. It encodes CASSLEGLVSYNEQFF. Combining the CDR3 with reference TRBV7-6 and TRBJ2-1 gives the whole variable domain GAGVSQSPRYKVTKRGQDVALRCDPISGHVSLYWYRQALGQGPEFLTYFNYEAQQDKSGLPNDRFSAERPEGSISTLTIQRTEQRDSAMYRCASSLEGLVSYNEQFFGPGTRLTVL.

The chain recombines TRBV5-6 with TRBJ1-3; no definite D call. V was pared by 4 bases and J by 2 bases, with 10 bases between. The germline gives CDR1 SGHDT, CDR2 YYEEEE. The CDR3 has 14 amino acids. CDR3 DNA sequence: TGTGCCAGCAGCACGTTGGTGACTGGAAACACCATATATTTT. It codes for CASSTLVTGNTIYF. Combining the CDR3 with reference TRBV5-6 and TRBJ1-3 gives the whole variable domain DAGVTQSPTHLIKTRGQQVTLRCSPKSGHDTVSWYQQALGQGPQFIFQYYEEEERQRGNFPDRFSGHQFPNYSSELNVNALLLGDSALYLCASSTLVTGNTIYFGEGSWLTVV.

The V gene is TRBV27, the J gene TRBJ2-3; 7 bases are a match to TRBD2. The CDR3 extends over 15 amino acids. CDR1 and CDR2 from the germline V gene are MNHEY and SMNVEV (reference sequence). The V segment lost 3 bases and the J segment 4 bases; nucleotides outside the gene matches: 7. The CDR3 nucleotides read TGTGCCAGCAGTTTGGGCCTAGCGGATTCAGATACGCAGTATTTT. The encoded protein is CASSLGLADSDTQYF.

The chain has TRBV11-2 and TRBJ2-1, with D perhaps matching TRBD1 (5 bases). Germline lookup yields CDR1 SGHAT and CDR2 FQNNGV. The CDR3 covers 13 residues. V shed 1 base and J shed 8 bases, with 9 bases lying between them. CDR3 sequence: CASSLGTIHEQFF. DNA for the CDR3: TGTGCCAGCAGCTTAGGGACAATTCATGAGCAGTTCTTC.

The chain links TRBV18 to TRBJ2-1; no reliable D call. The CDR3 has 14 residues. Trimming stripped 6 bases from V and 5 bases from J, with 14 bases between. Germline V gene data show CDR1 as KGHSH and CDR2 as LQKENI. The CDR3 reads CASSLLGPNNEQFF. CDR3 nucleotides: TGTGCCAGCTCCCTCTTAGGCCCGAACAATGAGCAGTTCTTC.

This sequence joins TRBV7-9 and TRBJ2-7; 7 nucleotides match TRBD2. V lost 5 bases, J lost 3 bases, and 4 bases stayed unmatched. Germline loops: CDR1 SEHNR, CDR2 FQNEAQ (reference sequence). CDR3 size: 13 residues. This CDR3 is CASSDRDYYEQYF. Written as DNA, the CDR3 is TGTGCCAGCAGCGACCGGGACTACTACGAGCAGTACTTC.

For the CDR3, the DNA is TGTGCCAGCAGCCCCGGACTAGCGGGCTACAATGAGCAGTTCTTC. Translating gives CASSPGLAGYNEQFF. J is TRBJ2-1 and V is TRBV7-3; TRBD2 matches at 11 bases. Per the germline V gene, CDR1 is SGHTA and CDR2 is FQGTGA. The CDR3 covers 15 residues. V was clipped by 5 bases and J by 3 bases; unmatched bases: 3.

The J gene is TRBJ2-4, the V gene TRBV19; 9 nucleotides line up with TRBD1. J lost 5 bases, V lost 11 bases, and 13 bases had no gene match. Per the germline V gene, CDR1 is LNHDA and CDR2 is SQIVND (reference sequence). There are 15 residues in the CDR3. The CDR3 reads CAVSRSRTGENIQYF. DNA of the CDR3: TGTGCCGTCTCGAGGTCCCGGACAGGGGAAAACATTCAGTACTTC.

This rearrangement joins TRBV7-9 to TRBJ2-7; D tentatively reads TRBD1 or TRBD2 (6 bases each). The CDR3 totals 15 residues. The germline V and J ends were trimmed by 0 bases and 7 bases, with 16 bases remaining between them. Germline V lookup: CDR1 SEHNR, CDR2 FQNEAQ (reference sequence). CDR3 region: CASSLAKGGPGEQYF. CDR3 bases: TGTGCCAGCAGCTTAGCGAAGGGGGGCCCAGGGGAGCAGTACTTC.

V is TRBV5-1 and J is TRBJ2-7; 12 bases match TRBD2. CDR3 length: 18 residues. Germline V gene sequence: CDR1 SGHRS, CDR2 YFSETQ. Losses at the gene ends were 6 bases for V and 0 bases for J; bases not matched to a gene: 13. The CDR3 DNA is TGCGCCAGCACCCTAGGACTAGCGGGACCTAGGAGCTCCTACGAGCAGTACTTC. Protein: CASTLGLAGPRSSYEQYF.

The chain has TRBV7-9 and TRBJ2-7; tentative D call: TRBD2 (6 bases). Germline CDR1 and CDR2: SEHNR and FQNEAQ (reference sequence). Trimming took off 5 bases at V and 2 bases at J, with 13 bases between the two ends. The CDR3 is 14 amino acids. This CDR3 reads CASSGVERAYEQYF. The CDR3 DNA is TGTGCCAGCAGCGGGGTAGAGCGGGCCTACGAGCAGTACTTC.

This clone has just a few counts. This chain uses TRBV6-1 with TRBJ1-4, with 9 bases identical to TRBD1. This CDR3 has 16 amino acids. The V segment lost 4 bases and the J segment 7 bases; nucleotides outside the gene matches: 10. CDR1 MNHNS and CDR2 SASEGT come from the germline V gene. The CDR3 coding sequence is TGTGCCAGCAGTGGGAGGAGGGGGACAGGGAGTGAAAAACTGTTTTTT. This codes for CASSGRRGTGSEKLFF.

The chain is built from TRBV2 and TRBJ2-1, with 8 bases lining up with TRBD1. The J segment lost 8 bases and the V segment lost 1 base, leaving 25 bases of the junction unmatched. CDR1 is SNHLY and CDR2 is FYNNEI in the germline V gene. The CDR3 extends over 21 amino acids. The CDR3 coding sequence is TGTGCCAGCAGTGAAGGCCTAGGAAAGGACAGGGCCACGGAGGAGATCCATGAGCAGTTCTTC. Its translation is CASSEGLGKDRATEEIHEQFF.

The gene calls are TRBV28 and TRBJ2-7, with unresolved D. CDR1 is MDHEN, CDR2 SYDVKM, per germline. The V gene lost 7 bases and the J gene lost 0 bases, with 10 bases spanning the gap. This CDR3 has 13 amino acids. The CDR3: CASISEDSYEQYF. The CDR3 DNA sequence: TGTGCCAGCATCTCTGAGGACTCCTACGAGCAGTACTTC.

The chain is built from TRBV4-1 and TRBJ2-7; TRBD2 aligns across 9 bases. CDR1 and CDR2 (germline): MGHRA, YSYEKL. The CDR3 has 14 amino acids. Trimming at V came to 4 bases and at J to 5 bases, leaving 6 bases not matched to a gene. CDR3 sequence (DNA): TGCGCCAGCAGCCTCATAGCGGGAGTGAACGAGCAGTACTTC. Protein: CASSLIAGVNEQYF.

Worth noting for this clone: The sample carries other DNA sequences with the same CDR3. This chain joins TRBV6-5 and TRBJ2-2; D not resolved. Germline loops: CDR1 MNHEY, CDR2 SVGAGI. This CDR3 has 15 residues. V was pared by 0 bases and J by 2 bases, with 7 bases between. The CDR3 sequence is CASSYSTSNTGELFF. The CDR3, as DNA: TGTGCCAGCAGTTACTCGACTTCTAACACCGGGGAGCTGTTTTTT.

The rearrangement links TRBV28 to TRBJ2-7; the D gene is possibly TRBD1 (5 bases). Germline V CDR1 and CDR2: MDHEN, SYDVKM. Between the trimmed V and J ends, which lost 10 bases and 1 base, there was a span of 14 bases. The CDR3 is made up of 13 amino acids. The CDR3 nucleotides are TGTGCCACCGTGGGGCTCCCGTCCTACGAGCAGTACTTC. This translates into CATVGLPSYEQYF.

This chain joins TRBV5-4 and TRBJ1-3; 7 positions agree with TRBD1. Trimming at V came to 5 bases and at J to 2 bases, leaving 7 bases not matched to a gene. CDR1 SGHNT and CDR2 YYREEE come from the germline V gene (reference sequence). The CDR3 sequence is 15 residues long. CDR3 DNA sequence: TGTGCCAGCAGACACGACAGGGCCGCTGGAAACACCATATATTTT. This sequence encodes CASRHDRAAGNTIYF.

V usage is TRBV27 and J usage is TRBJ2-5, with D unclear. Germline CDR1 is MNHEY and CDR2 is SMNVEV (reference sequence). Trimming took off 4 bases at V and 0 bases at J, with 18 bases between the two ends. There are 17 residues in the CDR3. Written as DNA, the CDR3 is TGTGCCAGCAGTTCGAACCTCCAGACACCGTACCAAGAGACCCAGTACTTC. Translation gives CASSSNLQTPYQETQYF.

Turning to this clone: Other DNA variants within this sample encode the same CDR3. This rearrangement joins TRBV27 to TRBJ2-2; D is ambiguous. The CDR3 is 13 residues long. Trimming pared 6 bases from V and 0 bases from J, leaving 5 bases between. CDR1 is MNHEY, CDR2 SMNVEV, per germline (reference sequence). CDR3 loop: CASRTANTGELFF. For the CDR3, the DNA is TGTGCCAGCAGGACTGCGAACACCGGGGAGCTGTTTTTT.

The chain is built from TRBV9 and TRBJ2-5; D gene ambiguous. This CDR3 is built from 13 residues. V lost 3 bases and J 4 bases, leaving 10 bases between the germline ends. The germline V gene has CDR1 SGDLS and CDR2 YYNGEE. CDR3 DNA sequence: TGTGCCAGCAGCGCGACCGGTACAGAGACCCAGTACTTC. Its protein product is CASSATGTETQYF.

The count of this clone is one. The chain has TRBV19 and TRBJ2-1, with D possibly TRBD2 on 7 matching bases. Germline-derived CDR1 and CDR2 are LNHDA and SQIVND (reference sequence). V lost 5 bases and J 1 base, leaving 15 bases between the germline ends. CDR3 size: 16 residues. The CDR3 DNA reads as TGTGCCAGTAGTTGGGCCGGGGGGCGATCCTACAATGAGCAGTTCTTC. This gives the protein CASSWAGGRSYNEQFF.

The chain has TRBV18 and TRBJ2-1; tentatively, D is TRBD1 (5 bases). CDR3 size: 15 residues. Germline values: CDR1 KGHSH, CDR2 LQKENI. V was shortened by 2 bases and J by 2 bases, with 10 bases between the two germline ends. The CDR3 region is CASSPRDSPYNEQFF. The DNA for the CDR3 is TGTGCCAGCTCACCAAGAGACAGCCCCTACAATGAGCAGTTCTTC.

This chain joins TRBV7-7 and TRBJ2-3, with unresolved D. Deletions cut 1 base from V and 2 bases from J, with 7 bases between. Per germline, CDR1 SSHAT and CDR2 FNYEAQ (reference sequence). This CDR3 contains 14 residues. CDR3 amino acids: CASSLGPLTDTQYF. The CDR3 DNA is TGTGCCAGCAGCTTAGGGCCCCTCACAGATACGCAGTATTTT.

The rearrangement joins TRBV9 to TRBJ2-2; D perhaps matches TRBD1 (6 bases). Per germline, CDR1 SGDLS and CDR2 YYNGEE. Trimming took off 4 bases at V and 1 base at J, with 14 bases between the two ends. The CDR3 is 16 amino acids. The CDR3 loop is CASSTEGGRNTGELFF. The CDR3 DNA sequence: TGTGCCAGCAGCACAGAAGGGGGTAGGAACACCGGGGAGCTGTTTTTT.

The rearrangement links TRBV10-2 to TRBJ2-1, with D possibly being TRBD1 or TRBD2 (7 bases each). Per the germline V gene, CDR1 is WSHSY and CDR2 is SAAADI. The CDR3 length is 15 residues. Between the trimmed V and J ends, which lost 10 bases and 7 bases, there was a span of 23 bases. DNA for the CDR3: TGCGCCACCTCCGACCCAGGGGGAGGGCGGAATGAGCAGTTCTTC. It is translated as CATSDPGGGRNEQFF.

The J gene is TRBJ2-1, the V gene TRBV2; 9 bases are shared with TRBD1. Germline CDR1 and CDR2: SNHLY and FYNNEI. Trimming removed 2 bases from V and 2 bases from J; junction bases left unmatched: 7. The length of the CDR3 is 17 residues. In nucleotides, the CDR3 is TGTGCCAGCAGTGAAAAGCGCCGGACAGGGGCCTACAATGAGCAGTTCTTC. Translating gives CASSEKRRTGAYNEQFF. Combining the CDR3 with reference TRBV2 and TRBJ2-1 gives the whole variable domain EPEVTQTPSHQVTQMGQEVILRCVPISNHLYFYWYRQILGQKVEFLVSFYNNEISEKSEIFDDQFSVERPDGSNFTLKIRSTKLEDSAMYFCASSEKRRTGAYNEQFFGPGTRLTVL.